This entry is about one T cell receptor beta chain. The CDR3 length is 17 residues. V shed 2 bases and J shed 0 bases, with 17 bases lying between them. Germline V gives CDR1 SGHDT, CDR2 YYEEEE. The data were taken from a study of control samples from healthy donors and cancer patients. Assay: immunoSEQ multiplex PCR; the TCRdb copy retains only in-frame clones and omits some. This repertoire shows about 110,000 clones, around 87% found once; its top ten account for about 3.9%. The chain uses TRBV5-6 and TRBJ1-2, with a tentative D call TRBD1 (5 bases). This clonotype was obtained from a woman in her sixties with lung cancer. Sample: PBMCs. CDR3 coding DNA: TGTGCCAGCAGCTTTAAACCGTCCGTGGGGGCTAACTATGGCTACACCTTC. Translating gives CASSFKPSVGANYGYTF.